Detailed here is one T cell receptor (beta chain). Sequencing used immunoSEQ multiplex PCR; TCRdb keeps in-frame clones, though not all of them. The sample carries some 200,000 clones, 91% recorded once. V was pared by 6 bases and J by 5 bases, with 14 bases between. In germline, CDR1 is MNHEY, CDR2 SVGEGT. There are 14 residues in the CDR3. The data stem from a study of control samples from healthy donors and cancer patients. This TCR derives from a woman aged 25 to 45 in good health. V and J are TRBV6-2 or TRBV6-3 and TRBJ2-1; D possibly corresponds to TRBD2 (5 bases). Sequenced sample: blood. In DNA, the CDR3 is TGTGCCAGCAGCCAAGCGGACGAGAACAATGAGCAGTTCTTC. It codes for CASSQADENNEQFF.